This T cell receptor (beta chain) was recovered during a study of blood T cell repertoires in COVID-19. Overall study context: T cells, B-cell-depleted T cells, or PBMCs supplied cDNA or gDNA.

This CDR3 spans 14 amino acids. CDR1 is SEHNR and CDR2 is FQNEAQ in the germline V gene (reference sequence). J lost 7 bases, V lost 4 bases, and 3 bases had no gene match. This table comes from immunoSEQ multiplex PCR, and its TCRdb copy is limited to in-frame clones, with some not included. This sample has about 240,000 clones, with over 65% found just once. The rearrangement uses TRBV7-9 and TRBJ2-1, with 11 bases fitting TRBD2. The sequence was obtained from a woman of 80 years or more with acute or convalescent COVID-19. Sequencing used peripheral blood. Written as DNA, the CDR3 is TGTGCCAGCAGCTCTAGCGGGGGGACAAATGAGCAGTTCTTC. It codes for CASSSSGGTNEQFF.